These 9 T cell receptor beta chains were all obtained from the same sample, sequenced in a study of OX40 agonist ivuxolimab in advanced cancers. Profiling relied on immunoSEQ multiplex PCR, and the TCRdb table lists in-frame clones only, not all of them. The sample consists of about 48,000 clones, around 89% of them appearing once. Sample: CD4+ or CD8+ T cells sorted from blood, taken in a trial of the OX40 agonist ivuxolimab. The receptor source for this set is an adult with an advanced solid tumor such as melanoma, head and neck, liver or kidney cancer.

In regard to this clone: Sequence at one end of the junction differs from germline and may be a read error. This chain joins TRBV2 and TRBJ1-3; 8 bases match TRBD1. The CDR3 has 13 amino acids. Per the germline V gene, CDR1 is SNHLY and CDR2 is FYNNEI. The CDR3 DNA sequence: TGTGCCAGCAGTGAATCCCTCGTTGGACAGGGCGTTTTT. Encoded protein: CASSESLVGQGVF.

The table lists this clone with a few counts. The chain carries TRBV5-6 and TRBJ2-7; 7 nucleotides agree with TRBD2. Trimming cost V 1 base and J 1 base; bases outside gene matches: 5. The V gene's germline CDR1 is SGHDT and CDR2 YYEEEE. The CDR3 totals 15 residues. CDR3: CASSLILAFSYEQYF. DNA of the CDR3: TGTGCCAGCAGCTTGATACTAGCGTTTTCCTACGAGCAGTACTTC. Drawing the rest from reference TRBV5-6 and TRBJ2-7, the complete variable domain is DAGVTQSPTHLIKTRGQQVTLRCSPKSGHDTVSWYQQALGQGPQFIFQYYEEEERQRGNFPDRFSGHQFPNYSSELNVNALLLGDSALYLCASSLILAFSYEQYFGPGTRLTVT.

J is TRBJ1-4 and V is TRBV5-6; D remains ambiguous. Germline V CDR1 and CDR2: SGHDT, YYEEEE. V lost 2 bases, J lost 2 bases, and 7 bases lay in between. The CDR3 covers 14 residues. CDR3 residues: CASSFVETNEKLFF. The CDR3 DNA reads TGTGCCAGCAGCTTCGTGGAGACTAATGAAAAACTGTTTTTT. Using reference TRBV5-6 and TRBJ1-4 for the parts outside the CDR3, the full variable domain is DAGVTQSPTHLIKTRGQQVTLRCSPKSGHDTVSWYQQALGQGPQFIFQYYEEEERQRGNFPDRFSGHQFPNYSSELNVNALLLGDSALYLCASSFVETNEKLFFGSGTQLSVL.

The rearrangement uses TRBV28 and TRBJ1-2, with TRBD1 identical over 9 bases. Trimming cost V 2 bases and J 5 bases; bases outside gene matches: 6. The CDR3 is 15 amino acids. CDR1 is MDHEN and CDR2 is SYDVKM in the germline V gene. The CDR3: CASSLQQDRGYGYTF. The CDR3 bases are TGTGCCAGCAGTTTACAACAGGACAGGGGTTATGGCTACACCTTC.

This chain connects TRBV5-3 to TRBJ1-6; 9 nucleotides agree with TRBD1. TRBV5-3 is known as an ORF, though its function is uncertain. This CDR3 has 16 amino acids. V gave up 4 bases and J gave up 8 bases; unmatched junction bases: 10. CDR3 protein: CARSPGTGSIYSPLHF. Written as DNA, the CDR3 is TGTGCCAGAAGCCCCGGGACAGGGAGTATTTATTCACCCCTCCACTTT.

This clone was observed a single time. Here the CDR3 reads CATDGQPNTGELFF. In DNA form, the CDR3 reads TGTGCCACTGACGGACAGCCGAACACCGGGGAGCTGTTTTTT. The chain combines TRBV19 with TRBJ2-2; possible D gene TRBD1, 6 bases. CDR3 length: 14 amino acids. The V gene's germline CDR1 is LNHDA and CDR2 SQIVND (reference sequence). The V and J ends lost 10 bases and 0 bases respectively, with 12 bases between them.

The chain couples TRBV29-1 to TRBJ1-1; the D gene is possibly TRBD1 (5 bases). CDR1 and CDR2 from the germline V gene are SQVTM and ANQGSEA. This CDR3 has 14 amino acids. The V gene lost 0 bases and the J gene lost 7 bases, with 15 bases spanning the gap. The CDR3 DNA follows: TGCAGCGTTGAAGATCACCGTAAACAGGATGAAGCTTTCTTT. Protein: CSVEDHRKQDEAFF. The full variable domain, completed using reference TRBV29-1 and TRBJ1-1, is SAVISQKPSRDICQRGTSLTIQCQVDSQVTMMFWYRQQPGQSLTLIATANQGSEATYESGFVIDKFPISRPNLTFSTLTVSNMSPEDSSIYLCSVEDHRKQDEAFFGQGTRLTVV.

The CDR3 here is CASSYGGGYTF. For the CDR3, the DNA is TGTGCCAGCAGTTACGGGGGAGGCTACACCTTC. This chain links TRBV9 with TRBJ1-2; D might be TRBD1 (5 bases). V was cut by 5 bases and J by 8 bases, with 10 bases left in between. Germline V gene sequence: CDR1 SGDLS, CDR2 YYNGEE. CDR3 length: 11 residues. The variable domain in full, completed from reference TRBV9 and TRBJ1-2, reads DSGVTQTPKHLITATGQRVTLRCSPRSGDLSVYWYQQSLDQGLQFLIQYYNGEERAKGNILERFSAQQFPDLHSELNLSSLELGDSALYFCASSYGGGYTFGSGTRLTVV.

The V and J genes are TRBV2 and TRBJ2-5; no reliable D call. Looked up from germline, CDR1 is SNHLY and CDR2 is FYNNEI. This CDR3 has 11 residues. Deletions cut 6 bases from V and 1 base from J, with 3 bases between. The chain's CDR3 is CASRFQETQYF. CDR3 DNA sequence: TGTGCCAGCAGGTTCCAAGAGACCCAGTACTTC.